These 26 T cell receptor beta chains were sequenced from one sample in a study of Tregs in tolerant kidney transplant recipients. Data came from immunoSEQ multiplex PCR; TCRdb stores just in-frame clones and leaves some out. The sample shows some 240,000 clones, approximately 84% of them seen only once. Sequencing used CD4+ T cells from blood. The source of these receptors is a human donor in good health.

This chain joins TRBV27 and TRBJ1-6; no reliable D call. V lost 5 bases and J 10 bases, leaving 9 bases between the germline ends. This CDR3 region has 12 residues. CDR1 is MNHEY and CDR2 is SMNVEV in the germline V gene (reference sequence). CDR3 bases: TGTGCCAGCAGTCCTCCATTCTCACCCCTCCACTTT. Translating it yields CASSPPFSPLHF.

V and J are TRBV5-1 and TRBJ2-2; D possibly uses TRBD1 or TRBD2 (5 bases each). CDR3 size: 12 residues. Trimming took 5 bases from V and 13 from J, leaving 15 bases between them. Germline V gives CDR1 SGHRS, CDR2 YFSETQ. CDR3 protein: CASRSWDDALFF. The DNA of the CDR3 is TGCGCCAGCAGGAGTTGGGACGACGCGCTGTTTTTT.

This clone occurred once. In nucleotides, the CDR3 is TGTGCCAGCAGTTTCCGGGGACAGGGGTTTGAGACCCAGTACTTC. Its protein is CASSFRGQGFETQYF. The chain links TRBV27 to TRBJ2-5; TRBD1 agrees at 10 bases. CDR1 is MNHEY, CDR2 SMNVEV, per germline (reference sequence). V shed 3 bases, J shed 5 bases, and the junction held 6 bases outside the gene matches. The CDR3 sequence is 15 residues long.

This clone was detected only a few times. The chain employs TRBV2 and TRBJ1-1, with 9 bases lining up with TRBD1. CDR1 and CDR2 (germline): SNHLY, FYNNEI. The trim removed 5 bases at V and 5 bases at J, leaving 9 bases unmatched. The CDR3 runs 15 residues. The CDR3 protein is CASSPLQGASTEAFF. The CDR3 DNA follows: TGTGCCAGCAGTCCCCTACAGGGGGCGAGTACTGAAGCTTTCTTT.

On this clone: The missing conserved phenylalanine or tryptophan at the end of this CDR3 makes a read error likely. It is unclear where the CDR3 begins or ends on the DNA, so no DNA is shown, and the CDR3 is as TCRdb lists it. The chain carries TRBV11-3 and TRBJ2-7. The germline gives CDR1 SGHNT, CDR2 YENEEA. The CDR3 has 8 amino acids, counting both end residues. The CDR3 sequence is CASSLDIT.

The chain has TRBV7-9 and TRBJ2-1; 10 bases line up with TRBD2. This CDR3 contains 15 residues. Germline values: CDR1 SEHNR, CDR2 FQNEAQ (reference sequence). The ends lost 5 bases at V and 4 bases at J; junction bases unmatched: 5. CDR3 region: CASSRGTSEYNEQFF. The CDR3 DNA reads TGTGCCAGCAGCCGGGGGACTAGCGAGTACAATGAGCAGTTCTTC.

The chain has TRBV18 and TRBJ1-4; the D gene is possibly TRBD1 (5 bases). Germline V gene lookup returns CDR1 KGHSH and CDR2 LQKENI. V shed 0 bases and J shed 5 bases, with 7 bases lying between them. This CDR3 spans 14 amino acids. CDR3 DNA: TGTGCCAGCTCACCACCGGGGCCCAATGAAAAACTGTTTTTT. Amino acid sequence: CASSPPGPNEKLFF.

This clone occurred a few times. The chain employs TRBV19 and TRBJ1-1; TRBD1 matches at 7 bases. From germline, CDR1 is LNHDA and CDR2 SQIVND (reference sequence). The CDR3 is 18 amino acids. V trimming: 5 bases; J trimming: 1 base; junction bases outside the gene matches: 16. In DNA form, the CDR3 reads TGTGCCAGTAGTTCCACCCTCGGGGACAGTTGGGGGAACACTGAAGCTTTCTTT. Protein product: CASSSTLGDSWGNTEAFF.

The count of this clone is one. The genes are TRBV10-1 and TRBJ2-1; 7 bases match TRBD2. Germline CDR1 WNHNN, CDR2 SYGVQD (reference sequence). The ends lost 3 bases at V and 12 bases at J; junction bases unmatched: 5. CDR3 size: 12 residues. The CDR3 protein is CASSDGTTGQFF. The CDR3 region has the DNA TGCGCCAGCAGTGACGGGACTACGGGGCAGTTCTTC.

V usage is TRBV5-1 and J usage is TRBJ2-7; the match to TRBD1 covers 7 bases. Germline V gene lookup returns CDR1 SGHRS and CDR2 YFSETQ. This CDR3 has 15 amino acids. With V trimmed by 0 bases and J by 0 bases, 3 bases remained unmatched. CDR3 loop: CASSLAAGGSYEQYF. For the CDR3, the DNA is TGCGCCAGCAGCTTGGCGGCAGGGGGCTCCTACGAGCAGTACTTC.

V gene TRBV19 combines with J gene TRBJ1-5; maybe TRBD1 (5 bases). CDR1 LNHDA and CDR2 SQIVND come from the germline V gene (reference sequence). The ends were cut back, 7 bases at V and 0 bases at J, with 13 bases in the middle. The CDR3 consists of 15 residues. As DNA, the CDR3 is TGTGCCAGTATCTCCAGGGCCGGTAGCAATCAGCCCCAGCATTTT. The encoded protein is CASISRAGSNQPQHF.

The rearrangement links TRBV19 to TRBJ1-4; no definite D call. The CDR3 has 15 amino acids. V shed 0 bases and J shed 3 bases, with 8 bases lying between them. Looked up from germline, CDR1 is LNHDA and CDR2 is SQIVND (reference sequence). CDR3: CASSIDRTANEKLFF. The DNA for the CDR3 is TGTGCCAGTAGTATAGACCGGACGGCTAATGAAAAACTGTTTTTT.

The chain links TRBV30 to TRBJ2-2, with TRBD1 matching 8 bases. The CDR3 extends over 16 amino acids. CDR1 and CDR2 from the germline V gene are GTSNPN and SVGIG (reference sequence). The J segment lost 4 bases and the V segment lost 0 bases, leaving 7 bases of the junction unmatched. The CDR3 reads CAWSVFLQGATGELFF. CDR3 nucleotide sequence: TGTGCCTGGAGTGTATTTCTCCAGGGGGCCACCGGGGAGCTGTTTTTT.

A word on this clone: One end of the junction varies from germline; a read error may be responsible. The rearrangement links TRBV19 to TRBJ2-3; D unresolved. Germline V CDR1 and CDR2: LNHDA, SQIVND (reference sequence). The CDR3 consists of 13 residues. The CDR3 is CASSVEDTDTQYF. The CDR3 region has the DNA TGTGCCAGTAGTGTAGAGGACACAGATACGCAGTATTTT. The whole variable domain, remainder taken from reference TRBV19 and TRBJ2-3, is DGGITQSPKYLFRKEGQNVTLSCEQNLNHDAMYWYRQDPGQGLRLIYYSQIVNDFQKGDIAEGYSVSREKKESFPLTVTSAQKNPTAFYLCASSVEDTDTQYFGPGTRLTVL.

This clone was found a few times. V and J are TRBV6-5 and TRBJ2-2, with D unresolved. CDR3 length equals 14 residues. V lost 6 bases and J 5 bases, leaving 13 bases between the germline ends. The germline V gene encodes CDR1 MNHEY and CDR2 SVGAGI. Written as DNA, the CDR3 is TGTGCCAGCAGGCTCCGTGGTACGACCGGGGAGCTGTTTTTT. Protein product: CASRLRGTTGELFF.

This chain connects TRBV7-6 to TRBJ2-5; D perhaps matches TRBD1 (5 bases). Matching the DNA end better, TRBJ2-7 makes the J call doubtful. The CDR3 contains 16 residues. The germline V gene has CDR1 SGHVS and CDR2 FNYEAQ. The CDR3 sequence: CASSLRRLKGSDEQYF. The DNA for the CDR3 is TGTGCCAGCAGCTTACGACGTTTAAAGGGGTCGGACGAGCAGTACTTC.

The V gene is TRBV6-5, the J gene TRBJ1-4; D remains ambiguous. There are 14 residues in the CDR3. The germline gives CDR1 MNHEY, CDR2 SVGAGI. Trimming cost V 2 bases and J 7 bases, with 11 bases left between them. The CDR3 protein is CASSYTPRGEKLFF. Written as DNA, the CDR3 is TGTGCCAGCAGTTACACTCCACGTGGTGAAAAACTGTTTTTT.

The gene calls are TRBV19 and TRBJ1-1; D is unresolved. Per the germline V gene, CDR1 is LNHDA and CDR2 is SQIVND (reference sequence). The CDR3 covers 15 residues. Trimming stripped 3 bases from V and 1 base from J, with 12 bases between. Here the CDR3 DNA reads TGTGCCAGTAGTATCACCGGACGGCGGAACACTGAAGCTTTCTTT. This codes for CASSITGRRNTEAFF.

The CDR3 protein is CSVEVGTGSSYEQYF. As DNA, the CDR3 is TGCAGCGTTGAAGTGGGGACAGGGTCTTCCTACGAGCAGTACTTC. This chain connects TRBV29-1 to TRBJ2-7; 9 bases are shared with TRBD1. The CDR3 runs to 15 residues. V trimming: 1 base; J trimming: 1 base; junction bases outside the gene matches: 5. Per germline, CDR1 SQVTM and CDR2 ANQGSEA.

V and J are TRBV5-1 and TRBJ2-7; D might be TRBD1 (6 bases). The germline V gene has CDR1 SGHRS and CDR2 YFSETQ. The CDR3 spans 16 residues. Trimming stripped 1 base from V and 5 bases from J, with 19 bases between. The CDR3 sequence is CASSLSPGPGVHEQYF. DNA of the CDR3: TGCGCCAGCAGCTTGTCGCCGGGCCCAGGGGTCCACGAGCAGTACTTC.

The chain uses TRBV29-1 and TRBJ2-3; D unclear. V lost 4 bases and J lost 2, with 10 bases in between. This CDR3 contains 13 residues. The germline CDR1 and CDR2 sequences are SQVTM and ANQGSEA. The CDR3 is CSVGALLTDTQYF. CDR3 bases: TGCAGCGTTGGAGCCTTGCTCACAGATACGCAGTATTTT.

In DNA, the CDR3 is TGCGCCAGCAGTGTCTCCCCCCGGGGCTCCTACGAGCAGTACTTC. This gives the protein CASSVSPRGSYEQYF. The chain has TRBV10-2 and TRBJ2-7; D might be TRBD2 (5 bases). Looked up from germline, CDR1 is WSHSY and CDR2 is SAAADI. Trimming removed 4 bases from V and 0 bases from J, with 13 bases in between. The CDR3 sequence is 15 residues long.

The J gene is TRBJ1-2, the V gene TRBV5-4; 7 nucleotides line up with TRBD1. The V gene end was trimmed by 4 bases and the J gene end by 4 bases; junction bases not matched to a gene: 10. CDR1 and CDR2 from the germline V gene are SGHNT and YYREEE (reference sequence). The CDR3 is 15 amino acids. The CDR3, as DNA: TGTGCCAGCAGCACCCCCGGGACAGCAGTCTATGGCTACACCTTC. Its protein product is CASSTPGTAVYGYTF.

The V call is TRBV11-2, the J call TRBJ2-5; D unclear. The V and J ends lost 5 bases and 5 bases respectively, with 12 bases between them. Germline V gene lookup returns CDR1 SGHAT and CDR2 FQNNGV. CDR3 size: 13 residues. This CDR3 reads CASSTQRKETQYF. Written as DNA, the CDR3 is TGTGCCAGCAGCACCCAGAGGAAGGAGACCCAGTACTTC.

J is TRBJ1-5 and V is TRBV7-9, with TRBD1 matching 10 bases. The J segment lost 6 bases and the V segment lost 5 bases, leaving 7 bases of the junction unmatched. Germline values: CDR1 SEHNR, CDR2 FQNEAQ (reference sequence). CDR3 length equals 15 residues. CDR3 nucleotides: TGTGCCAGCAGCCCTGGACAGGGGGACGGTCAGCCCCAGCATTTT. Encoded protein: CASSPGQGDGQPQHF.

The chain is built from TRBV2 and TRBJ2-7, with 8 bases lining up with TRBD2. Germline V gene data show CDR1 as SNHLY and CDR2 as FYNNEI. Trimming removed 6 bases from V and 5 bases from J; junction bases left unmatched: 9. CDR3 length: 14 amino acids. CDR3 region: CASRGGTRIHEQYF. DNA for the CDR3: TGTGCCAGCAGGGGCGGGACTAGAATCCACGAGCAGTACTTC.